This T cell receptor (beta chain) was sequenced during a study of blood T cell repertoires in COVID-19. Profiled with immunoSEQ multiplex PCR; TCRdb holds only in-frame clones, not every one. The repertoire holds 140,000 to 150,000 clones, around 81% seen once, with around 8.8% in the top ten. Trimming cost V 0 bases and J 2 bases, with 8 bases left between them. Germline V CDR1 and CDR2: LGHDT, YNNKEL (reference sequence). The CDR3 consists of 15 residues. The rearrangement joins TRBV3-1 (or the pseudogene TRBV3-2) to TRBJ1-3; D remains unclear. Sequenced material: peripheral blood. This TCR derives from a human donor in a cohort sampled during active COVID-19. CDR3 in amino acids: CASSQDRVTGNTIYF. In DNA, the CDR3 is TGTGCCAGCAGCCAAGATCGGGTTACTGGAAACACCATATATTTT.